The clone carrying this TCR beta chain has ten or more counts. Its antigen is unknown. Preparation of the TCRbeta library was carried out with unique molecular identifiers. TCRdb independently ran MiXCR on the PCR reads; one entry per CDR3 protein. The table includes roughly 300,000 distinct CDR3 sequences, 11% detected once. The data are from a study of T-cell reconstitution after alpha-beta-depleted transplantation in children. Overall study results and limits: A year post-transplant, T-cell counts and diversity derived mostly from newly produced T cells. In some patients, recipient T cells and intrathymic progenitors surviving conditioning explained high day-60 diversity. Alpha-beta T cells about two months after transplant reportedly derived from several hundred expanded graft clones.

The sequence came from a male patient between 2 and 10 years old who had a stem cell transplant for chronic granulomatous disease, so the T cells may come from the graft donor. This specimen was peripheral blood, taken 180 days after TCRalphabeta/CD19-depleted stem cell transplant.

The CDR3, as DNA: TGTGCCAGCCAGGACAGGGGAGAAACCGGGGAGCTGTTTTTT. It encodes CASQDRGETGELFF. V and J are TRBV19 and TRBJ2-2, with 9 bases lining up with TRBD1. V was pared by 9 bases and J by 5 bases, with 7 bases of the junction left unmatched. The CDR3 is made up of 14 amino acids. The germline gives CDR1 LNHDA, CDR2 SQIVND (reference sequence).